This T cell receptor (beta chain) was sequenced during a study of cytomegalovirus exposure and HLA in healthy donors. The overall study: Among about 179 million T cells, an earlier analysis found 90 million to 130 million unique TCR beta sequences. Findings and limits, study-wide: The study assumed roughly uniform donor sequencing depth for presence/absence analyses. A few CMV-associated chains were confirmed in vitro to be specific for CMV antigens. Earlier results showed most TCR beta V segments being productive about 87% or about 30% of the time.

Germline V lookup: CDR1 SSHAT, CDR2 FNYEAQ (reference sequence). CDR3 length equals 16 residues. With 4 bases removed from V and 1 base from J, the gap between germline ends came to 15 bases. Comments on this clone: The antigen remains undetermined.

The primer mix had 60 Vbeta and 13 Jbeta primers. Data came from immunoSEQ multiplex PCR; TCRdb stores just in-frame clones and leaves some out. This table holds some 170,000 clones, about 81% found once. The sequence was obtained from a woman aged 18-30 years in good health and CMV-seronegative. Sequencing was performed on PBMCs. J is TRBJ2-3 and V is TRBV7-7; D might be TRBD1 (6 bases). The CDR3 DNA is TGTGCCAGCAGCTCGCTGGGGGCGTCCGGCACAGATACGCAGTATTTT. Its protein is CASSSLGASGTDTQYF.